This is a list of T cell receptor beta chains from one sample in a study of blood T cell repertoires in COVID-19. Profiling relied on immunoSEQ multiplex PCR, and the TCRdb table lists in-frame clones only, not all of them. Among over 250,000 clones listed, roughly nine tenths were seen once. Sequenced input: peripheral blood. Every receptor here comes from a woman in her thirties with COVID-19, enrolled during active disease. Both conserved end residues are part of each CDR3. The D gene is left open where the match is weak. A row's size may be missing; if present it is once, few, many or a size class.

cdr3_nt: TGTGCCAGCAGAGGGGGTGTGACCGGGGAGCTGTTTTTT
cdr3_aa: CASRGGVTGELFF
d_call: -
v_call: TRBV6-5
cdr3_length: 13
j_call: TRBJ2-2
clone_size: few

cdr3_nt: TGCGCCAGCAGCATGACAGGAGACTCTGGAAACACCATATATTTT
cdr3_aa: CASSMTGDSGNTIYF
d_call: -
v_call: TRBV5-1
cdr3_length: 15
j_call: TRBJ1-3
clone_size: -

cdr3_nt: TGTGCCAGCAGCCTACAGGGGGCTGACACTGAAGCTTTCTTT
cdr3_aa: CASSLQGADTEAFF
d_call: TRBD1
v_call: TRBV11-1
cdr3_length: 14
j_call: TRBJ1-1
clone_size: -

cdr3_nt: TGTGCCAGCAGCCGCCAAGAGACCCAGTACTTC
cdr3_aa: CASSRQETQYF
d_call: -
v_call: TRBV7-2
cdr3_length: 11
j_call: TRBJ2-5
clone_size: once

cdr3_nt: TGCAGCGTGGTAAGACAGGGGGTGAGCACTGAAGCTTTCTTT
cdr3_aa: CSVVRQGVSTEAFF
d_call: TRBD1
v_call: TRBV29-1
cdr3_length: 14
j_call: TRBJ1-1
clone_size: -

cdr3_nt: TGTGCCAGCAGCGGGGGGACAGGGGGCACAGATACGCAGTATTTT
cdr3_aa: CASSGGTGGTDTQYF
d_call: TRBD1
v_call: TRBV11-2
cdr3_length: 15
j_call: TRBJ2-3
clone_size: once

cdr3_nt: TGTGCCAGCAGCCAAGGGGCAGGGGGAAACACCATATATTTT
cdr3_aa: CASSQGAGGNTIYF
d_call: -
v_call: TRBV3-1/TRBV3-2
cdr3_length: 14
j_call: TRBJ1-3
clone_size: -

cdr3_nt: TGTGCCAGCAGCCCCGGGGGCACTGAAGCTTTCTTT
cdr3_aa: CASSPGGTEAFF
d_call: -
v_call: TRBV6-1
cdr3_length: 12
j_call: TRBJ1-1
clone_size: -

cdr3_nt: TGTGCCAGCAGCTTTCGGACTAGCGGGAGAGGGGTCTACAATGAGCAGTTCTTC
cdr3_aa: CASSFRTSGRGVYNEQFF
d_call: TRBD2
v_call: TRBV5-4
cdr3_length: 18
j_call: TRBJ2-1
clone_size: -

cdr3_nt: TGTGCCAGCAGCGGACAGTTGAACACTGAAGCTTTCTTT
cdr3_aa: CASSGQLNTEAFF
d_call: -
v_call: TRBV2
cdr3_length: 13
j_call: TRBJ1-1
clone_size: -

cdr3_nt: TGCGCCAGCAGCTTGGGACTGACCCTGCCGAACACCGGGGAGCTGTTTTTT
cdr3_aa: CASSLGLTLPNTGELFF
d_call: -
v_call: TRBV5-1
cdr3_length: 17
j_call: TRBJ2-2
clone_size: once

cdr3_nt: TGTGCCAGTAGTGGGGCAGGGAGGGATCAGCCCCAGCATTTT
cdr3_aa: CASSGAGRDQPQHF
d_call: -
v_call: TRBV19
cdr3_length: 14
j_call: TRBJ1-5
clone_size: -

cdr3_nt: TGTGCCAGCAGTTACTCGTACCAACAGATGAACTATGGCTACACCTTC
cdr3_aa: CASSYSYQQMNYGYTF
d_call: -
v_call: TRBV6-6
cdr3_length: 16
j_call: TRBJ1-2
clone_size: -

cdr3_nt: TGTGCCAGCAGCCGCGGACTGGAAAGGAATGAGCAGTTCTTC
cdr3_aa: CASSRGLERNEQFF
d_call: -
v_call: TRBV6-2/TRBV6-3
cdr3_length: 14
j_call: TRBJ2-1
clone_size: -

cdr3_nt: TGTGCCAGCAGTTTTCTCAGCGAGCAGTACTTC
cdr3_aa: CASSFLSEQYF
d_call: -
v_call: TRBV12-3/TRBV12-4
cdr3_length: 11
j_call: TRBJ2-7
clone_size: -

cdr3_nt: TGTGCCAGCAGCAAAACCTCGACAGGGGGAGGCGAAAAACTGTTTTTT
cdr3_aa: CASSKTSTGGGEKLFF
d_call: TRBD1
v_call: TRBV7-9
cdr3_length: 16
j_call: TRBJ1-4
clone_size: -

cdr3_nt: TGTGCCTGGAGTCGGACTAGCAATGAGCAGTTCTTC
cdr3_aa: CAWSRTSNEQFF
d_call: TRBD2
v_call: TRBV30
cdr3_length: 12
j_call: TRBJ2-1
clone_size: -

cdr3_nt: TGTGCCTCGCAGACTGGGTACGGGACCCAGTACTTC
cdr3_aa: CASQTGYGTQYF
d_call: -
v_call: TRBV27
cdr3_length: 12
j_call: TRBJ2-5
clone_size: -

cdr3_nt: TGTGCCAGTACCCCTCCGGCGACAGGGAGGAATGAGCAGTTCTTC
cdr3_aa: CASTPPATGRNEQFF
d_call: -
v_call: TRBV19
cdr3_length: 15
j_call: TRBJ2-1
clone_size: once

cdr3_nt: TGCGCCAGCAGCTTGGGTGGGACAGGTGAAAATCAGCCCCAGCATTTT
cdr3_aa: CASSLGGTGENQPQHF
d_call: TRBD1
v_call: TRBV5-1
cdr3_length: 16
j_call: TRBJ1-5
clone_size: once

cdr3_nt: TGTGCCAGCAGCCAAGCAGACTACATTGAGCAGTTCTTC
cdr3_aa: CASSQADYIEQFF
d_call: -
v_call: TRBV3-1/TRBV3-2
cdr3_length: 13
j_call: TRBJ2-1
clone_size: -

cdr3_nt: TGTGCCAGCAGCTTAGATCTGGGTAGCGGGAGGGAAGAGACCCAGTACTTC
cdr3_aa: CASSLDLGSGREETQYF
d_call: TRBD2
v_call: TRBV11-2
cdr3_length: 17
j_call: TRBJ2-5
clone_size: -

cdr3_nt: TGTGCCAGCAGGGAGACTAGCGGGAGTGGGGAGACCCAGTACTTC
cdr3_aa: CASRETSGSGETQYF
d_call: TRBD2
v_call: TRBV6-5
cdr3_length: 15
j_call: TRBJ2-5
clone_size: -

cdr3_nt: TGTGCCAGCAGCTTAGAGGGACTAGCGGGAGGGGGAGAGACCCAGTACTTC
cdr3_aa: CASSLEGLAGGGETQYF
d_call: TRBD2
v_call: TRBV7-9
cdr3_length: 17
j_call: TRBJ2-5
clone_size: -

cdr3_nt: TGCAGTGCTATTGATAGTCACGAGCAGTACTTC
cdr3_aa: CSAIDSHEQYF
d_call: -
v_call: TRBV20-1
cdr3_length: 11
j_call: TRBJ2-7
clone_size: once

cdr3_nt: TGTGCCAGCAGCCAAGCTTTACTAGCGGGAGTTTACGAGCAGTACTTC
cdr3_aa: CASSQALLAGVYEQYF
d_call: TRBD2
v_call: TRBV3-1/TRBV3-2
cdr3_length: 16
j_call: TRBJ2-7
clone_size: -

cdr3_nt: TGTGCCACCAGTGATCCGGGACAACTTAATGAAAAACTGTTTTTT
cdr3_aa: CATSDPGQLNEKLFF
d_call: -
v_call: TRBV24-1
cdr3_length: 15
j_call: TRBJ1-4
clone_size: -

cdr3_nt: TGTGCCATCACTGTCGGGGATCTAAACACCGGGGAGCTGTTTTTT
cdr3_aa: CAITVGDLNTGELFF
d_call: -
v_call: TRBV10-3
cdr3_length: 15
j_call: TRBJ2-2
clone_size: -

cdr3_nt: TGTGCCAGCAGCTTACAGACAGGGGGTAACTATGGCTACACCTTC
cdr3_aa: CASSLQTGGNYGYTF
d_call: TRBD1
v_call: TRBV7-9
cdr3_length: 15
j_call: TRBJ1-2
clone_size: -

cdr3_nt: TGCGCCAGCAGCCTCAGGATAAACCCGTTCATGAACACTGAAGCTTTCTTT
cdr3_aa: CASSLRINPFMNTEAFF
d_call: -
v_call: TRBV5-1
cdr3_length: 17
j_call: TRBJ1-1
clone_size: -

cdr3_nt: TGCGCCAGCAGTGTCTCGCTACTGGACACCGAGCAGTTCTTC
cdr3_aa: CASSVSLLDTEQFF
d_call: -
v_call: TRBV10-1
cdr3_length: 14
j_call: TRBJ2-1
clone_size: -

cdr3_nt: TGTGCCTGGGACTTGGGAAACACCATATATTTT
cdr3_aa: CAWDLGNTIYF
d_call: -
v_call: TRBV30
cdr3_length: 11
j_call: TRBJ1-3
clone_size: -

cdr3_nt: TGTGCCATCAGTGAGTCGCAGGGTTCAGATACGCAGTATTTT
cdr3_aa: CAISESQGSDTQYF
d_call: -
v_call: TRBV10-3
cdr3_length: 14
j_call: TRBJ2-3
clone_size: once

cdr3_nt: TGTGCCAGCAGTTTAGGGGGCGTCTACGAGCAGTACTTC
cdr3_aa: CASSLGGVYEQYF
d_call: -
v_call: TRBV28
cdr3_length: 13
j_call: TRBJ2-7
clone_size: -

cdr3_nt: TGTGCCAGCAGCCAAGCGGATGGAGAGGGATACACTGAAGCTTTCTTT
cdr3_aa: CASSQADGEGYTEAFF
d_call: -
v_call: TRBV4-2
cdr3_length: 16
j_call: TRBJ1-1
clone_size: -

cdr3_nt: TGCAGCGGGAAGGACAGGCGAGGGGGCATGTACAATGAGCAGTTCTTC
cdr3_aa: CSGKDRRGGMYNEQFF
d_call: TRBD1
v_call: TRBV29-1
cdr3_length: 16
j_call: TRBJ2-1
clone_size: -

cdr3_nt: TGTGCCAGCACAGACAGGTGGTCTTCACCCCTCCACTTT
cdr3_aa: CASTDRWSSPLHF
d_call: -
v_call: TRBV27
cdr3_length: 13
j_call: TRBJ1-6
clone_size: -

cdr3_nt: TGTGCCAGCAGCGTGGGACTAGCGGGAGTCTACGAGCAGTACTTC
cdr3_aa: CASSVGLAGVYEQYF
d_call: TRBD2
v_call: TRBV5-6
cdr3_length: 15
j_call: TRBJ2-7
clone_size: -

cdr3_nt: TGTGCGACCAGGGCTTACAGGGTGGACACTGAAGCTTTCTTT
cdr3_aa: CATRAYRVDTEAFF
d_call: -
v_call: TRBV19
cdr3_length: 14
j_call: TRBJ1-1
clone_size: -

cdr3_nt: TGTGCCAGCAGCCGCAGTCCTCTAGGACAGGGGGCATCAGGGTACTACTACGAGCAGTACTTC
cdr3_aa: CASSRSPLGQGASGYYYEQYF
d_call: TRBD1
v_call: TRBV3-1/TRBV3-2
cdr3_length: 21
j_call: TRBJ2-7
clone_size: once

cdr3_nt: TGTGCCAGTAGTGAACTAGCGGTCTACAATGAGCAGTTCTTC
cdr3_aa: CASSELAVYNEQFF
d_call: TRBD2
v_call: TRBV19
cdr3_length: 14
j_call: TRBJ2-1
clone_size: -

cdr3_nt: TGTGCCAGCAGTTTAGCGCCTGGGACTAGCGGGTTAGTCTCCGAGCAGTACTTC
cdr3_aa: CASSLAPGTSGLVSEQYF
d_call: TRBD2
v_call: TRBV27
cdr3_length: 18
j_call: TRBJ2-7
clone_size: -

cdr3_nt: TGTGCCAGCTCACAGAACAGGCCTAACGGGGGCTCCTACGAGCAGTACTTC
cdr3_aa: CASSQNRPNGGSYEQYF
d_call: -
v_call: TRBV18
cdr3_length: 17
j_call: TRBJ2-7
clone_size: few

cdr3_nt: TGCGCCAGCAGAAAAACAGGGGAGGGCACAGATACGCAGTATTTT
cdr3_aa: CASRKTGEGTDTQYF
d_call: -
v_call: TRBV5-1
cdr3_length: 15
j_call: TRBJ2-3
clone_size: -

cdr3_nt: TGTGCCTGGACACTAGCGGGAGTCACAGATACGCAGTATTTT
cdr3_aa: CAWTLAGVTDTQYF
d_call: TRBD2
v_call: TRBV30
cdr3_length: 14
j_call: TRBJ2-3
clone_size: -

cdr3_nt: TGCGCCAGCAGCTCACCGGGACTAGCGGGAGGTTCCAATGAGCAGTTCTTC
cdr3_aa: CASSSPGLAGGSNEQFF
d_call: TRBD2
v_call: TRBV5-1
cdr3_length: 17
j_call: TRBJ2-1
clone_size: -

cdr3_nt: TGTGCCAGCAGTTTATTAACGGGAGTCCACGAGCAGTACTTC
cdr3_aa: CASSLLTGVHEQYF
d_call: -
v_call: TRBV27
cdr3_length: 14
j_call: TRBJ2-7
clone_size: -

cdr3_nt: TGTGCCAGCAGCCCCCTGGCTAGCGGGAGGGCAGATACGCAGTATTTT
cdr3_aa: CASSPLASGRADTQYF
d_call: TRBD2
v_call: TRBV27
cdr3_length: 16
j_call: TRBJ2-3
clone_size: -

cdr3_nt: TGTGCCAGCAGCGTAGAAAAGCTTAAGATCCACGAGCAGTACTTC
cdr3_aa: CASSVEKLKIHEQYF
d_call: -
v_call: TRBV9
cdr3_length: 15
j_call: TRBJ2-7
clone_size: -

cdr3_nt: TGTGCCAGCAGCACAGGACAGGGGCTCGATGAGCAGTTCTTC
cdr3_aa: CASSTGQGLDEQFF
d_call: TRBD1
v_call: TRBV13
cdr3_length: 14
j_call: TRBJ2-1
clone_size: -

cdr3_nt: TGTGCCCCCACTAAAAGGGAGGAGATTATTTTCCTTAGCAATCAGCCCCAGCATTTT
cdr3_aa: CAPTKREEIIFLSNQPQHF
d_call: -
v_call: TRBV27
cdr3_length: 19
j_call: TRBJ1-5
clone_size: -

cdr3_nt: TGTGCTGTACAGGGGAACTATGGCTACACCTTC
cdr3_aa: CAVQGNYGYTF
d_call: TRBD1
v_call: TRBV27
cdr3_length: 11
j_call: TRBJ1-2
clone_size: -

cdr3_nt: TGTGCCAGTAGTATTAGGCTAGCGGGAGTACAAGAGACCCAGTACTTC
cdr3_aa: CASSIRLAGVQETQYF
d_call: TRBD2
v_call: TRBV19
cdr3_length: 16
j_call: TRBJ2-5
clone_size: -

cdr3_nt: TGTGCCAGCAGCTTGGGGGGGACTACAGGGGCCAACGTCCTGACTTTC
cdr3_aa: CASSLGGTTGANVLTF
d_call: TRBD2
v_call: TRBV11-3
cdr3_length: 16
j_call: TRBJ2-6
clone_size: -

cdr3_nt: TGTGCCAGCAGCCAAGAAAACAGGGGCCCTGGAAACACCATATATTTT
cdr3_aa: CASSQENRGPGNTIYF
d_call: TRBD1
v_call: TRBV3-1/TRBV3-2
cdr3_length: 16
j_call: TRBJ1-3
clone_size: -